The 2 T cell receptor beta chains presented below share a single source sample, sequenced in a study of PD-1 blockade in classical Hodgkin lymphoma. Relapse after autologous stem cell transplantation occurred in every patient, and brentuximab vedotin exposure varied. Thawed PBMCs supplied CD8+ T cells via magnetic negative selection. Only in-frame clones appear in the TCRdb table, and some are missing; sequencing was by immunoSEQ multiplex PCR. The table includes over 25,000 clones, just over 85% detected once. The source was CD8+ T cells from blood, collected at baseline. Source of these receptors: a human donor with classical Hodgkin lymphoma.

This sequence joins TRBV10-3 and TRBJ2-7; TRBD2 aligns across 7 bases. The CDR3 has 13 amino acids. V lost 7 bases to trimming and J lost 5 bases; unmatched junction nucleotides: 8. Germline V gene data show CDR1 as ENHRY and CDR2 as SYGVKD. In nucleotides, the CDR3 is TGTGCCATCACACCGGGGAGGGGCCACGAGCAGTACTTC. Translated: CAITPGRGHEQYF.

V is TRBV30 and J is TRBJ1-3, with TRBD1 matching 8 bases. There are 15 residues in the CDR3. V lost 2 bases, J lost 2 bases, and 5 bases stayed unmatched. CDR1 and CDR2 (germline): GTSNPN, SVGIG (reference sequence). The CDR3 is CAWSHPQGAGNTIYF. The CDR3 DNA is TGTGCCTGGAGTCATCCACAGGGGGCTGGAAACACCATATATTTT.